The clone carrying this T cell receptor (beta chain) showed up many times. The CDR3 consists of 14 residues. Germline CDR1 reads SGHRS; CDR2 reads YFSETQ. The trim removed 2 bases at V and 8 bases at J, leaving 6 bases unmatched. This sample is drawn from a study of blood T cells in healthy people across ages. Alongside a J-beta primer mix, a sample-barcoded 5' primer served in a second PCR lasting about 7 to 12 cycles. Each CDR3 protein is one row after TCRdb ran MiXCR on the 5' RACE reads. Among hundreds of thousands of distinct CDR3 sequences, about 30% were seen once, and the ten largest hold 15%.

The sequence was collected from a woman older than 75 in good health. The material sequenced was blood. This chain connects TRBV5-1 to TRBJ2-1, with TRBD2 matching 8 bases. CDR3 DNA sequence: TGCGCCAGCAGCTTAACGGGGGGGCCGGATGAGCAGTTCTTC. Encoded protein: CASSLTGGPDEQFF.